Detailed here is one TCR beta chain. No cognate antigen has been identified for it. It has no much larger one-base neighbor in the sample; base qualities were not kept. This sample is drawn from a study of blood T cells in healthy people across ages (dated by TCRdb to about 2015). About the investigation overall: Template switching captured roughly one uniquely barcoded TCR beta cDNA molecule per two T cells in model experiments. Using deep sequencing normalized with unique cDNA molecular identifiers, the study measured how TCR beta repertoire diversity changes with age. The donors were split into four age groups: young (average 16 years), middle-aged (39), aged (more than 60) and long-lived (under 90). Donors of different ages were randomly distributed across sequencing lanes to avoid experimental bias. The study analyzed two additional independent replicas of 1 million unique cDNA reads from the same blood draw for two donors, one aged 18 to 30 and one aged 80 or older. Study-wide conclusions, independent of this receptor: Compared with the aged group, the long-lived group had more naive CD4+ T cells, fewer expanded clones and increased TCR diversity, suggesting age selection. The CMV infection status of donors was not known, potentially confounding age-related changes in expanded clonotypes. Estimates of total diversity based on one million sequenced T cells were regarded as lower bounds and as underestimates. There was a strong correlation between observed TCR beta diversity and the percentage of naive T cells measured by flow cytometry. Since profiling was done on bulk unsorted PBMCs, naive and antigen-experienced compartments could not be conclusively compared. Observed TCR beta diversity per million T cells fell roughly linearly with age, and a significant reduction was already apparent by age roughly 40.

CDR1 DFQATT and CDR2 SNEGSKA were looked up in the germline V gene (reference sequence). Here V drops 5 bases and J drops 12 bases, and the junction holds 16 bases not matched to any gene. The CDR3 contains 15 residues, cysteine and phenylalanine counted. Only the CDR3 portion is preserved as DNA: 45 bases, with reading frame beginning at the first base. Library preparation was by 5' RACE. The sequencing machine was an Illumina HiSeq 2500. A second roughly 7 to 12 cycle PCR used a sample-barcoded 5' primer and a J-beta primer mix. Each TCR beta cDNA molecule received a unique molecular identifier from a template-switch 5' adaptor carrying 12 random nucleotides. Each sample yielded at least 3 million CDR3-containing paired-end reads. All of the RNA was converted into first-strand cDNA using the Mint cDNA synthesis kit, with a TRBC-specific oligonucleotide serving as the primer. All cDNA was treated with uracil-DNA glycosylase and then went through a first 18-cycle PCR with the universal primers M1SS and BC2_uni_R. The study's processing was this. For normalization, 1 million high-quality reads were randomly selected from each sample, with every read carrying a distinct molecular identifier. Instead of being binned into consensus sequences, reads that shared molecular identifiers were thrown out. MiTCR, with a Q25 quality threshold and the strictest error-elimination algorithm, was used for CDR3 identification, clonotype clustering and error correction. A nonparametric unseen species model with Euler transformation was used to estimate lower-bound total TCR beta diversity. In TCRdb, the public reads were trimmed at Q25 with fastp and aligned with MiXCR, with productive beta chains retained. Every entry covers one CDR3 protein and lists the most common genes and DNA from its rows. These V and J calls are TCRdb output, not the study's own analysis. This sample has over 600,000 distinct CDR3 sequences in its table, and around 38% of those were observed once. Clones ranked in the top ten supply approximately 31% of the sample.

The donors were a few dozen Caucasian individuals from Russia, aged about 6 to 100 years, who were systemically healthy. Each donor gave roughly 9 milliliters of peripheral blood, drawn into EDTA-treated Vacutainer tubes. Ficoll-Paque density-gradient centrifugation was used to isolate PBMCs, with at least 6 million per sample. Total RNA was extracted from PBMCs with Trizol reagent, with at least 6 micrograms obtained per sample. The percentages of naive CD45RAhigh/CD27high T cells were determined by flow cytometry on a PBMC aliquot from every donor. The V gene is TRBV20-1 and the J gene is TRBJ2-5; 12 nucleotides in the junction match TRBD2. Sequencing was done on a sample of blood. This TCR was recovered from an elderly man in good health. The CDR3 is CSAFETSGGSYEKYF. The DNA reads as follows: TGCAGTGCTTTCGAGACTAGCGGGGGCTCCTACGAGAAGTACTTC.